The T cell receptor (beta chain) under discussion was sequenced for a study of blood T cell repertoires in COVID-19. Authors' processing steps: Amplifying reference gene primers gave estimates of nucleated cell counts. Sequencing used immunoSEQ multiplex PCR; TCRdb keeps in-frame clones, though not all of them. The DNA gave D and trimming, while V, J and clone size come from that table. The repertoire holds 98,000 or so clones, approximately 86% seen once, with 13% in the top ten. Germline CDR1 reads SGHTA; CDR2 reads FQGNSA. The length of the CDR3 is 14 residues. Trimming took 5 bases from V and 1 from J; bases not matched to a gene: 4.

The specimen sequenced was peripheral blood. This clonotype was obtained from an older woman in a cohort sampled during active or convalescent COVID-19. V and J are TRBV7-2 and TRBJ1-1; TRBD1 matches 7 bases. CDR3 protein: CASSPRTGNTEAFF. CDR3 DNA: TGTGCCAGCAGCCCCCGGACAGGGAACACTGAAGCTTTCTTT. The full variable domain, in which reference TRBV7-2 and TRBJ1-1 provide the parts outside the CDR3, is GAGVSQSPSNKVTEKGKDVELRCDPISGHTALYWYRQSLGQGLEFLIYFQGNSAPDKSGLPSDRFSAERTGGSVSTLTIQRTQQEDSAVYLCASSPRTGNTEAFFGQGTRLTVV.